This entry describes one T cell receptor (beta chain). Its antigen remains unknown. Then a second PCR, running about 6 to 12 cycles, was carried out with a sample-barcoded 5' primer and a J-beta primer mix. MiXCR, applied by TCRdb to the 5' RACE reads, yields one record per CDR3 protein. Of about 690,000 distinct CDR3 sequences detected, around 38% appear once; the ten largest clones hold 30%. This entry belongs to a study of blood T cells in healthy people across ages. V dropped 1 base and J dropped 13 bases, with 24 bases sitting between them. The CDR3 contains 16 residues. Looked up from germline, CDR1 is SGHDT and CDR2 is YYEEEE. Study-level findings and limits: Across the age range, TCR beta diversity per million T cells fell in a roughly linear way. There was no known CMV status for donors, so expanded clonotype changes were possibly confounded.

Material for sequencing was blood. This clonotype was sampled from a man at least 80 years old in good health. The chain recombines TRBV5-6 with TRBJ2-4; the D gene is possibly TRBD2 (6 bases). CDR3 protein: CASSLRVGGDYNEQYF. DNA of the CDR3: TGTGCCAGCAGCTTGCGAGTCGGAGGGGATTACAATGAGCAGTACTTC.